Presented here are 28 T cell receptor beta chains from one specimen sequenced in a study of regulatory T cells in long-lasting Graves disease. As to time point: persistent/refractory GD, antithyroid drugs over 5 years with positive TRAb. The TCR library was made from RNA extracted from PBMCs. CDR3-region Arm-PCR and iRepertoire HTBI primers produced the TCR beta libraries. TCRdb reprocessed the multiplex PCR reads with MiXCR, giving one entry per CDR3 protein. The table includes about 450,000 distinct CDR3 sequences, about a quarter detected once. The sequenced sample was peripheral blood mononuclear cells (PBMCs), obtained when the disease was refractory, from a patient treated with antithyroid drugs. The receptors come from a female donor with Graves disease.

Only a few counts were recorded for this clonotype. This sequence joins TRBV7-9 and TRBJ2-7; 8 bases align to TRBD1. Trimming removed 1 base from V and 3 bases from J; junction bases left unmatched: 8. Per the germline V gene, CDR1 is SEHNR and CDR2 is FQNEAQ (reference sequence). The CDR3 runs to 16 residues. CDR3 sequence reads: CASSLVNRQGLYEQYF. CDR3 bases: TGTGCCAGCAGCTTAGTTAATCGACAGGGGCTCTACGAGCAGTACTTC.

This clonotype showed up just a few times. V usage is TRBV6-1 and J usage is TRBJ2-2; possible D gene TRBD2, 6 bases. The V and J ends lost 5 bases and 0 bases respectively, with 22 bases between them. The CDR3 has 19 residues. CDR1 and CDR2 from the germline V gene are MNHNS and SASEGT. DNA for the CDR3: TGTGCCAGCAGTTACCCGCTTCGGGCGGCGGGAACGAACACCGGGGAGCTGTTTTTT. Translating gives CASSYPLRAAGTNTGELFF.

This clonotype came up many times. CDR3 in DNA: TGTGCCAGCAGTTTCCGGACAGGGGGTAACAAATGCTATGGCTACACCTTC. Protein: CASSFRTGGNKCYGYTF. The chain recombines TRBV27 with TRBJ1-2; 10 bases line up with TRBD1. The CDR3 totals 17 residues. From germline, CDR1 is MNHEY and CDR2 SMNVEV (reference sequence). V was clipped by 3 bases and J by 4 bases; unmatched bases: 11.

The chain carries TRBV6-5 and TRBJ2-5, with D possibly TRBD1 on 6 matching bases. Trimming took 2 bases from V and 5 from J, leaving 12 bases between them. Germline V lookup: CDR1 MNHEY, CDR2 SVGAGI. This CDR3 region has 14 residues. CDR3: CASSYPGQGETQYF. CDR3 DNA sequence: TGTGCCAGCAGTTACCCCGGCCAGGGGGAGACCCAGTACTTC.

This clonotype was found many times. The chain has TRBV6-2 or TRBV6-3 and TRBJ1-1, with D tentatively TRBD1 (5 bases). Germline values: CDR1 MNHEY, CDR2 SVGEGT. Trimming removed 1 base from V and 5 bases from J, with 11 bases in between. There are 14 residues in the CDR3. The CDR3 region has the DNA TGTGCCAGCAGTTACTGGGGCTCGAGGACTGAAGCTTTCTTT. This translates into CASSYWGSRTEAFF.

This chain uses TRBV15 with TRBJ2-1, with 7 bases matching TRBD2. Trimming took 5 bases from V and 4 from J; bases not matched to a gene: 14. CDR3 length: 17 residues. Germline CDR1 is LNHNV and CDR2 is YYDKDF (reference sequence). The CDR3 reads CATSSRVGGREYNEQFF. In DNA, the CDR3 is TGTGCCACCAGCTCCCGAGTGGGGGGGAGAGAATACAATGAGCAGTTCTTC.

The CDR3 is CASSLAPGTGTYEQYF. CDR3 DNA sequence: TGTGCCAGCAGCTTAGCGCCCGGGACAGGGACCTACGAGCAGTACTTC. The rearrangement uses TRBV7-2 and TRBJ2-7, with 9 bases identical to TRBD1. CDR3 size: 16 residues. The germline gives CDR1 SGHTA, CDR2 FQGNSA. Trimming removed 0 bases from V and 2 bases from J; junction bases left unmatched: 5. The variable domain in full, with the rest retrieved from reference TRBV7-2 and TRBJ2-7, is GAGVSQSPSNKVTEKGKDVELRCDPISGHTALYWYRQSLGQGLEFLIYFQGNSAPDKSGLPSDRFSAERTGGSVSTLTIQRTQQEDSAVYLCASSLAPGTGTYEQYFGPGTRLTVT.

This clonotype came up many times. The CDR3 sequence: CASSQTGGNYGYTF. For the CDR3, the DNA is TGTGCCAGCAGCCAAACAGGAGGTAACTATGGCTACACCTTC. The chain joins TRBV3-1 to TRBJ1-2; tentatively, D is TRBD1 (5 bases). Germline assignment: CDR1 LGHDT and CDR2 YNNKEL (reference sequence). The ends were cut back, 2 bases at V and 1 base at J, with 8 bases in the middle. This CDR3 has 14 residues.

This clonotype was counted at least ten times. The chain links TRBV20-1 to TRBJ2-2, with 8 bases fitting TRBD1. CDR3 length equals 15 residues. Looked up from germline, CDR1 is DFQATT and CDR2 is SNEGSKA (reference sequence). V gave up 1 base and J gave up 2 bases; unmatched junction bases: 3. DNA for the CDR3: TGCAGTGCTAGAGCCGGGACAGGTAACACCGGGGAGCTGTTTTTT. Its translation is CSARAGTGNTGELFF.

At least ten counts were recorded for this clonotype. The CDR3 DNA sequence: TGTGCCAGCAGTTCATACCAGGGAGATGGCTATGGCTACACCTTC. Translating gives CASSSYQGDGYGYTF. The chain links TRBV28 to TRBJ1-2; weak D call: TRBD1 (5 bases). Trimming cost V 4 bases and J 4 bases, with 16 bases left between them. The germline V gene has CDR1 MDHEN and CDR2 SYDVKM. This CDR3 spans 15 amino acids.

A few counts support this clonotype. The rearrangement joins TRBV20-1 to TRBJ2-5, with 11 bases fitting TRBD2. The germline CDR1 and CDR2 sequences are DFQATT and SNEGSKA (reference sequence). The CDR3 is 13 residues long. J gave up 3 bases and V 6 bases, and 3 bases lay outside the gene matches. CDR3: CSAVSGREETQYF. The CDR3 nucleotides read TGCAGTGCCGTTAGCGGGAGGGAAGAGACCCAGTACTTC.

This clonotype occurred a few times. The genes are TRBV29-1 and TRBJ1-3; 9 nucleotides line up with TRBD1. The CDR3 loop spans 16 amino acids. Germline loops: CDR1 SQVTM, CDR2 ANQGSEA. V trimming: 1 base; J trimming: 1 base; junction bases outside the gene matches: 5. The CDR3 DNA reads TGCAGCGTTGAAGGTCACAGGGGGCTTTCTGGAAACACCATATATTTT. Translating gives CSVEGHRGLSGNTIYF.

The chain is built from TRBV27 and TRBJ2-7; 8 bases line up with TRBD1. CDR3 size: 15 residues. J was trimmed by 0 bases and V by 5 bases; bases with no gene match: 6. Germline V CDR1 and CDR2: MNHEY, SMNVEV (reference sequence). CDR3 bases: TGTGCCAGCAGTCCCCAGGGGGCTAACTCCTACGAGCAGTACTTC. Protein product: CASSPQGANSYEQYF.

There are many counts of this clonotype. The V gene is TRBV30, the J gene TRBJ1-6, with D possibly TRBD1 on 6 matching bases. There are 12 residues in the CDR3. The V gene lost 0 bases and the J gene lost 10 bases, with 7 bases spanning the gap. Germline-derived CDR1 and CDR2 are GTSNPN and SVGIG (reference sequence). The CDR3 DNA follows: TGTGCCTGGAGTGTTGGGGGCTCACCCCTCCACTTT. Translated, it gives CAWSVGGSPLHF.

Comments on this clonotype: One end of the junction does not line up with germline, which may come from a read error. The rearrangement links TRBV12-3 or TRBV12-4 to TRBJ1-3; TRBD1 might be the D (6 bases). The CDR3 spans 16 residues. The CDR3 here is CASSFNPGRGGSTIYF. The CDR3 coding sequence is TGTGCCAGCAGTTTTAATCCCGGCAGGGGCGGAAGCACCATATATTTT.

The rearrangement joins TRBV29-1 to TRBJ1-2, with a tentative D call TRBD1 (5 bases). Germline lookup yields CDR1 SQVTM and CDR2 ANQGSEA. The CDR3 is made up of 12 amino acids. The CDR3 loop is CQIRAGDYGYTF. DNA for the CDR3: TGCCAAATTCGTGCGGGGGACTATGGCTACACCTTC.

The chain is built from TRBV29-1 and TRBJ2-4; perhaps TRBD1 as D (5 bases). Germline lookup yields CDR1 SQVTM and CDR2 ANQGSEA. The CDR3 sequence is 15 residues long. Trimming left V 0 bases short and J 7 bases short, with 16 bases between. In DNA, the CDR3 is TGCAGCGTTGAAGAGGGGCAGGCCCCCGGTAACATTCAGTACTTC. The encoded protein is CSVEEGQAPGNIQYF.

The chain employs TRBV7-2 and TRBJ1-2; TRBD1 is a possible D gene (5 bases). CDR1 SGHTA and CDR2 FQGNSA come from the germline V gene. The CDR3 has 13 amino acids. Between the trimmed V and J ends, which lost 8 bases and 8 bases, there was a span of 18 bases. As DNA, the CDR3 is TGTGCCAGCGGGGGACTGTCAATAGGGGGCTACACCTTC. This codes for CASGGLSIGGYTF.

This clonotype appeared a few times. The CDR3 region has the DNA TGTGCCAGCAGTTCTAATCCGGGACTAGCGGGATCGGGGAGCACCGGGGAGCTGTTTTTT. As protein: CASSSNPGLAGSGSTGELFF. The chain combines TRBV7-2 with TRBJ2-2; 13 bases match TRBD2. This CDR3 contains 20 residues. Per the germline V gene, CDR1 is SGHTA and CDR2 is FQGNSA. With V trimmed by 6 bases and J by 4 bases, 17 bases remained unmatched.

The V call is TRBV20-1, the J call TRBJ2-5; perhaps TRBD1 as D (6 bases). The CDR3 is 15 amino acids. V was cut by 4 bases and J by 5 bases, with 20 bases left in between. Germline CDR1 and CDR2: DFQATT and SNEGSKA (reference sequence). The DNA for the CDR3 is TGCAGTGCTACTGGGGGACATCCGGCGGAGGAGACCCAGTACTTC. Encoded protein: CSATGGHPAEETQYF.

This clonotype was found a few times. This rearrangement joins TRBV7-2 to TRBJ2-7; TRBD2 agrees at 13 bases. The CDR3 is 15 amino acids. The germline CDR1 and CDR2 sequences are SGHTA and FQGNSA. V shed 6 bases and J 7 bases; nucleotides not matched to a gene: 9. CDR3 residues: CASSPGLAGVREQYF. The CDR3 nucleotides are TGTGCCAGCAGTCCAGGACTAGCGGGAGTCAGAGAGCAGTACTTC.

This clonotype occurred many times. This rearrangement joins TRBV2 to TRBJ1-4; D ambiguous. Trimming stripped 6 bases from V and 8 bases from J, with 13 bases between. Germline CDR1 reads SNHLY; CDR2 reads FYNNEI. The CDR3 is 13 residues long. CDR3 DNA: TGTGCCAGCAGCGGCGTTAAGGGAGAAAAACTGTTTTTT. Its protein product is CASSGVKGEKLFF.

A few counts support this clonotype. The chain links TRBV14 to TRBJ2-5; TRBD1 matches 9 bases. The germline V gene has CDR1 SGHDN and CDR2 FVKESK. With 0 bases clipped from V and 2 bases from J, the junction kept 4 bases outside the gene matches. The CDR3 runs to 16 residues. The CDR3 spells CASSQDSGQGQETQYF. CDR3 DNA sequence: TGTGCCAGCAGCCAAGATTCCGGACAGGGGCAAGAGACCCAGTACTTC.

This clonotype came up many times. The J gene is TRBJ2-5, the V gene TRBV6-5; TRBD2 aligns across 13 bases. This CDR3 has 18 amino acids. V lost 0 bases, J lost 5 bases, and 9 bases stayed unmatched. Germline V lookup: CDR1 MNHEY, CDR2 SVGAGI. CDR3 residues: CASSYSYALAGGKETQYF. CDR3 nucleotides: TGTGCCAGCAGTTACTCGTACGCACTAGCGGGAGGGAAGGAGACCCAGTACTTC.

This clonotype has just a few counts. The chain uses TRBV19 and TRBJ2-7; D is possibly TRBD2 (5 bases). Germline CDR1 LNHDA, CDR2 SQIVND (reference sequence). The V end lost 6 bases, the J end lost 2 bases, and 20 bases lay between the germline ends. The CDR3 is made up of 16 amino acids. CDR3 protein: CASSPLSGKLAYEQYF. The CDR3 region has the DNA TGTGCCAGTAGCCCCCTGTCCGGGAAGTTAGCCTACGAGCAGTACTTC.

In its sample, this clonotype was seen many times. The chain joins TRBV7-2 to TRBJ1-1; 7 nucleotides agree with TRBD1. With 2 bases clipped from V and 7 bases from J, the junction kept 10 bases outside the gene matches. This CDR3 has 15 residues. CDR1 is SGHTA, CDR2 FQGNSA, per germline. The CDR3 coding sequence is TGTGCCAGCAGCTTAAGGCCGCAGACAGGGAGTGAAGCTTTCTTT. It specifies CASSLRPQTGSEAFF.

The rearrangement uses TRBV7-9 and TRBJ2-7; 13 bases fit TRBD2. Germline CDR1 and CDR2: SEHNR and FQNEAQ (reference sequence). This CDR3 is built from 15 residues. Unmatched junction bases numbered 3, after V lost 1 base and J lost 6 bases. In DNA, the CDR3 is TGTGCCAGCAGCTTAGGGACTAGCGGGAGAAGCGAGCAGTACTTC. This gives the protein CASSLGTSGRSEQYF.

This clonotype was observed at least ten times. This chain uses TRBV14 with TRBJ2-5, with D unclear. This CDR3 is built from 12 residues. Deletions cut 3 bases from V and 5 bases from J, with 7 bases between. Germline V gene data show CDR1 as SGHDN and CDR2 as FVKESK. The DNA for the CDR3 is TGTGCCAGCAGCCATGCCCCCGAGACCCAGTACTTC. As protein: CASSHAPETQYF.